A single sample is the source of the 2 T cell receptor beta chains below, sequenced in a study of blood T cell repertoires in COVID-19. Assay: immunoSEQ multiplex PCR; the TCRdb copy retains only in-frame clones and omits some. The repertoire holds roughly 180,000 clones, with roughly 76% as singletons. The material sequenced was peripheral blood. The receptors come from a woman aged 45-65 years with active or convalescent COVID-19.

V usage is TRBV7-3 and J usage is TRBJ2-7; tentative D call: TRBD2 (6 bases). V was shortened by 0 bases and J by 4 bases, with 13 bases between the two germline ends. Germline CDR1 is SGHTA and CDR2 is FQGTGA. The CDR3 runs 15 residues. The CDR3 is CASSLTWGSGYEQYF. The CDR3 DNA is TGTGCCAGCAGCTTAACCTGGGGGAGCGGGTACGAGCAGTACTTC. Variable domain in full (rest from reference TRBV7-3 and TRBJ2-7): GAGVSQTPSNKVTEKGKYVELRCDPISGHTALYWYRQSLGQGPEFLIYFQGTGAADDSGLPNDRFFAVRPEGSVSTLKIQRTERGDSAVYLCASSLTWGSGYEQYFGPGTRLTVT.

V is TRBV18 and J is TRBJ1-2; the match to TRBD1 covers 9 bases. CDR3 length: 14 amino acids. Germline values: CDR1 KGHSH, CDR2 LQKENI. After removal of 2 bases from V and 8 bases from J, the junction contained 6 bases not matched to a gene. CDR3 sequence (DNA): TGTGCCAGCTCACCAATTACAGGGGGCGAAGGCTACACCTTC. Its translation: CASSPITGGEGYTF.